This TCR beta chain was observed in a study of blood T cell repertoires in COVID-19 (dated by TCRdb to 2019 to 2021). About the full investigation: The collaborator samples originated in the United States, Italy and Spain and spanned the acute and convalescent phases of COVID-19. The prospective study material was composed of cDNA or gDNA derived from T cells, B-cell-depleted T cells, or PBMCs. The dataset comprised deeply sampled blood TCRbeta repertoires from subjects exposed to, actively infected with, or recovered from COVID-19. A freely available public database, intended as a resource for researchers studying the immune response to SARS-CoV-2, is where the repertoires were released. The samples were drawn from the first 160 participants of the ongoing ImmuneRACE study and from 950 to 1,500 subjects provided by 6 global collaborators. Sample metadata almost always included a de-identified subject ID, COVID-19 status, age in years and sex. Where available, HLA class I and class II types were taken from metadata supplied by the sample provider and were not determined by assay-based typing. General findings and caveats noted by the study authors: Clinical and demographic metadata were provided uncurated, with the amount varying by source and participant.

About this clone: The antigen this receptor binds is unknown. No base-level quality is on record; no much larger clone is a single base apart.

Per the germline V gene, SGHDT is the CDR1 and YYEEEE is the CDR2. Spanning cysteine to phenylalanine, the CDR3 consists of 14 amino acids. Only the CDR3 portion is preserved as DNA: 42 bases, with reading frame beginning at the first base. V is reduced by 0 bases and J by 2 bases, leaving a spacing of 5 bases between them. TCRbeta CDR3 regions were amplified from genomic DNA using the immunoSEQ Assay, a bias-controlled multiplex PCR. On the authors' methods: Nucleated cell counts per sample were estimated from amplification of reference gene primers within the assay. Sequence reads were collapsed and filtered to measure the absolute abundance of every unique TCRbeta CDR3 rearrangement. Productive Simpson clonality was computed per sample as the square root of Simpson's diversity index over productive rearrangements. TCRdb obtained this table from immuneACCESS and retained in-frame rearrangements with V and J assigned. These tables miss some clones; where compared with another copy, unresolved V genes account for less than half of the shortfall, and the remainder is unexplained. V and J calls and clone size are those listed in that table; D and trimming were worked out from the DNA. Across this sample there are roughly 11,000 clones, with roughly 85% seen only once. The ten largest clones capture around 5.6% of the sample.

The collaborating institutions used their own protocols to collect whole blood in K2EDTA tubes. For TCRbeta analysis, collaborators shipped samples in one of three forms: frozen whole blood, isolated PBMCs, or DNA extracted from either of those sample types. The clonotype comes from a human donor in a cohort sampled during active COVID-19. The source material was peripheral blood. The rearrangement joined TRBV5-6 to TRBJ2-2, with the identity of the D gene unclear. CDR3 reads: CASSLDRNTGELFF. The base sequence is TGTGCCAGCAGCTTGGACAGAAACACCGGGGAGCTGTTTTTT.